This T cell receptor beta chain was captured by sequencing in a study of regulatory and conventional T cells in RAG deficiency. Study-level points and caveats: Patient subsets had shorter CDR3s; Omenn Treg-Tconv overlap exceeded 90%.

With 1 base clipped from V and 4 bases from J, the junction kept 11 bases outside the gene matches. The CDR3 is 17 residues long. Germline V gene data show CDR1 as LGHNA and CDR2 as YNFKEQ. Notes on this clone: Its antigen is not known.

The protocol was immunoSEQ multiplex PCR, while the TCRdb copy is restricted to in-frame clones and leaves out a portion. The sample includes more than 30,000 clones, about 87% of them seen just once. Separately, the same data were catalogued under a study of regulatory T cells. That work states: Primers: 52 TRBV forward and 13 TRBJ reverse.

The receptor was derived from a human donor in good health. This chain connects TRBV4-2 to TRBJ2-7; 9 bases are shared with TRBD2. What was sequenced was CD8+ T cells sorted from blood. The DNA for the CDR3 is TGTGCCAGCAGCCAAGGGGGGCTAGCGGGATTTCCTTACGAGCAGTACTTC. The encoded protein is CASSQGGLAGFPYEQYF.